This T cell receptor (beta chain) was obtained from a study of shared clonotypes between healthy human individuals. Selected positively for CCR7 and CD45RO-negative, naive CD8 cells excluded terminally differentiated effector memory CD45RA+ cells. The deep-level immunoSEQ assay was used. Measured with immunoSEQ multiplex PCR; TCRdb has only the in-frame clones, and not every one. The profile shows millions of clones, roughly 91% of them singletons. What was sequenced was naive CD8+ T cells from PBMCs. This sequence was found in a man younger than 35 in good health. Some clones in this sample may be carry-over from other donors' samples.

Here the CDR3 reads CASSPVSSEEAFF. The CDR3 DNA follows: TGTGCCAGTAGCCCGGTGTCCTCAGAGGAGGCTTTCTTT. The rearrangement joins TRBV19 to TRBJ1-1, with unresolved D. V was shortened by 6 bases and J by 11 bases, with 19 bases between the two germline ends. Looked up from germline, CDR1 is LNHDA and CDR2 is SQIVND (reference sequence). This CDR3 comprises 13 residues.